This TCR beta chain was profiled in a study of blood T cells in healthy people across ages. The second PCR ran roughly 7 to 12 cycles with a sample-barcoded 5' primer and J-beta primers. TCRdb analysed the 5' RACE reads with MiXCR anew, one entry per CDR3 protein. The sample holds 1,300,000 or so distinct CDR3 sequences, roughly 64% seen once. Points on this clonotype: Its matching antigen is unknown.

Overall study results and limits: It was not known whether donors were CMV positive (a possible confounder of expanded clonotype changes). Diversity of TCR beta per million T cells declined in a roughly linear way with age.

CDR1 is SGHDN and CDR2 is FVKESK in the germline V gene. This CDR3 comprises 14 residues. Between the trimmed V and J ends, which lost 1 base and 4 bases, there was a span of 9 bases. Whenever a sample was processed, at least 6 million PBMCs were isolated. J is TRBJ2-3 and V is TRBV14; D unclear. Sequencing was performed on blood. This clonotype was obtained from a man aged 18 to 30 in good health. CDR3 sequence: CASSQGFNADTQYF. As DNA, the CDR3 is TGTGCCAGCAGCCAAGGGTTTAATGCAGATACGCAGTATTTT.